The 4 T cell receptor beta chains below all came from one sample that was sequenced in a study of cytomegalovirus exposure and HLA in healthy donors. It was with 60 Vbeta and 13 Jbeta primers that the PCR ran. Sequencing used immunoSEQ multiplex PCR; TCRdb keeps in-frame clones, though not all of them. The sample records 150,000 to 200,000 clones, approximately 73% being singletons. What was sequenced was PBMCs. The receptors stem from a man aged 25 to 40 in good health and CMV-seropositive.

The J gene is TRBJ2-7, the V gene TRBV5-4; 11 bases fit TRBD2. From germline, CDR1 is SGHNT and CDR2 YYREEE (reference sequence). V lost 3 bases to trimming and J lost 2 bases; unmatched junction nucleotides: 4. CDR3 size: 15 residues. The CDR3 sequence: CASSSGTSGTYEQYF. CDR3 sequence (DNA): TGTGCCAGCAGCTCCGGGACTAGCGGAACCTACGAGCAGTACTTC.

This chain links TRBV30 with TRBJ2-1, with 10 bases identical to TRBD2. Germline trimming cut 5 bases from V and 5 bases from J; bases unmatched to any gene: 9. Germline CDR1 is GTSNPN and CDR2 is SVGIG (reference sequence). CDR3 length: 15 amino acids. CDR3 nucleotide sequence: TGTGCCTGGGATCAGGGGACTAGCGTAAACAATGAGCAGTTCTTC. It encodes CAWDQGTSVNNEQFF.

The rearrangement uses TRBV27 and TRBJ2-5, with D maybe TRBD2 (5 bases). The CDR3 has 13 residues. The V end was cut by 0 bases, the J end by 5 bases, with 7 bases between. Germline V gene sequence: CDR1 MNHEY, CDR2 SMNVEV (reference sequence). CDR3 region: CASSLSRAETQYF. The CDR3 DNA follows: TGTGCCAGCAGTTTATCGAGGGCGGAGACCCAGTACTTC.

The rearrangement uses TRBV5-6 and TRBJ1-3, with a possible D match to TRBD1 (6 bases). The CDR3 extends over 14 amino acids. The V and J ends lost 2 bases and 2 bases respectively, with 8 bases between them. Looked up from germline, CDR1 is SGHDT and CDR2 is YYEEEE. The CDR3, as DNA: TGTGCCAGCAGCTTTTGGACAGCTGGAAACACCATATATTTT. Encoded protein: CASSFWTAGNTIYF.